The clone carrying this T cell receptor (beta chain) has just a few counts. Its antigen is undetermined. Some clones are missing from TCRdb's copy, which holds only in-frame ones; the method was immunoSEQ multiplex PCR. The sample shows some 96,000 clones, more than 70% of them seen only once. This sample was taken from a study of T cell responses to AZD1222 COVID-19 vaccine. Overall study findings and caveats: Among the donors, most were white British and more were female, and clonal diversity was possibly underestimated. Spike was spanned by vaccine-associated CD4 TCRs, which were dominant at 160-218 and 743-854. Increases in Spike-specific TCR breadth and depth were seen after two AZD1222 doses.

Germline V lookup: CDR1 SGHKS, CDR2 YYEKEE (reference sequence). The CDR3 contains 14 residues. V lost 4 bases to trimming and J lost 3 bases; unmatched junction nucleotides: 7. The TCR was taken from an adult in good health. The chain recombines TRBV5-5 with TRBJ2-7, with TRBD1 matching over 7 bases. Specimen: peripheral blood, collected on day 0 of AZD1222 vaccination. CDR3 coding DNA: TGTGCCAGCAGCCCCGGGACAGTCTTCTACGAGCAGTACTTC. Encoded protein: CASSPGTVFYEQYF.